The following is a T cell receptor (beta chain) sequence with its context. The authors ran unsorted PBMC replicate PCRs on about 300 ng DNA, some 30,000 T cell genomes. Unsorted PBMCs provided DNA that was sequenced on ten immunoSEQ deep assay plates. Measured with immunoSEQ multiplex PCR; TCRdb has only the in-frame clones, and not every one. This sample has a few hundred thousand clones, with around 76% found just once. This record comes from a study of shared clonotypes between healthy human individuals. From germline, CDR1 is SGHRS and CDR2 YFSETQ. V lost 4 bases and J 5 bases, leaving 14 bases between the germline ends. The CDR3 is 14 amino acids. Every donor, a Caucasian adult, lived in Nashville, Tennessee. Unsorted material relied on approximately 90 million PBMCs as the source of genomic DNA.

This TCR was recovered from a woman aged 40 to 50 in good health. Some clones in this sample may be carry-over from other donors' samples. V is TRBV5-1 and J is TRBJ2-3; TRBD2 is a possible D gene (6 bases). Sequencing used PBMCs. This CDR3 reads CASSPRLGGDTQYF. The CDR3 nucleotides are TGCGCCAGCAGCCCCCGACTCGGGGGAGATACGCAGTATTTT.